The clone carrying this TCR beta chain was found a few times. Its specificity is unknown. These data originate in a study of T cells after yellow fever vaccination. Overall study context: Preparation of fractions with low cell numbers was performed using SMART-Seq v4 Ultra Low Input.

V gave up 7 bases and J gave up 1 base; unmatched junction bases: 6. Germline V CDR1 and CDR2: SGHRS, YFSETQ. The CDR3 spans 15 residues. Regarding the study as a whole: The secondary response peaked faster, at day 5 versus 15, but was weaker. A limited proportion of clonotypes was detected within both the CD4 and CD8 compartments.

TCRdb processed the 5' RACE reads anew with MiXCR; each CDR3 protein has one entry. The sample shows hundreds of thousands of distinct CDR3 sequences, 4.1% of them seen only once. Specimen: PBMCs, collected 5 days after the yellow fever booster vaccination. The receptor was isolated from a man aged 18-30 years who received the YFV17D yellow fever vaccine. This chain connects TRBV5-1 to TRBJ2-5, with 11 bases aligning to TRBD1. The CDR3 sequence: CASRLGTGGQETQYF. CDR3 in DNA: TGCGCCAGCCGCCTGGGGACAGGGGGCCAAGAGACCCAGTACTTC.